One and the same sample provided the 31 T cell receptor beta chains below, sequenced in a study of glioma-infiltrating T cells. The iRepertoire nested amplicon-rescue multiplex PCR amplified TCR alpha and beta CDR3s from RNA. TCRdb reprocessed the multiplex PCR reads with MiXCR, giving one entry per CDR3 protein. The data show around 99,000 distinct CDR3 sequences, about 25% seen once. The sequenced sample was glioma tissue, nonneoplastic brain tissue, or PBMCs (not recorded which). The receptors originated from a human donor with low-grade glioma or glioblastoma, undergoing nonglioma brain surgery, or in good health (not recorded which).

This clonotype was seen once. The chain recombines TRBV10-1 with TRBJ2-1; 8 positions match TRBD2. Germline V gene data show CDR1 as WNHNN and CDR2 as SYGVQD (reference sequence). Germline trimming cut 4 bases from V and 4 bases from J; bases unmatched to any gene: 6. CDR3 length: 15 residues. The DNA for the CDR3 is TGCGCCAGCAGTGCGAGCTCTAGCGGGTACAATGAGCAGTTCTTC. It codes for CASSASSSGYNEQFF.

This clonotype was observed many times. V usage is TRBV18 and J usage is TRBJ2-5; 8 bases line up with TRBD1. Trimming removed 0 bases from V and 0 bases from J; junction bases left unmatched: 9. This CDR3 is built from 18 residues. The V gene's germline CDR1 is KGHSH and CDR2 LQKENI. The CDR3 DNA follows: TGTGCCAGCTCACCACCTTATACAGGGGGAGAGTACCAAGAGACCCAGTACTTC. It specifies CASSPPYTGGEYQETQYF.

This clonotype was observed a few times. A read error may explain this, as a much larger clone is one base away. Here the CDR3 reads CATKNLADTEAFF. The CDR3 DNA reads TGTGCCACCAAAAATCTGGCGGACACTGAAGCTTTCTTT. The chain has TRBV24-1 and TRBJ1-1; the D is unclear. The V gene's germline CDR1 is KGHDR and CDR2 SFDVKD. V was trimmed by 8 bases and J by 3 bases, leaving 12 bases between them. This CDR3 is built from 13 residues.

This clonotype was seen many times. The rearrangement uses TRBV7-2 and TRBJ1-5, with a weak D call TRBD1 (5 bases). V lost 5 bases and J lost 1, with 12 bases in between. This CDR3 is 15 amino acids long. Germline lookup yields CDR1 SGHTA and CDR2 FQGNSA. CDR3 bases: TGTGCCAGCAGCAATGGGACCATAAGCAATCAGCCCCAGCATTTT. This codes for CASSNGTISNQPQHF.

The table lists this clonotype with many counts. The J gene is TRBJ2-3, the V gene TRBV24-1, with D hard to call. The CDR3 is 18 amino acids. Germline CDR1 reads KGHDR; CDR2 reads SFDVKD. Trimming pared 4 bases from V and 4 bases from J, leaving 23 bases between. The CDR3 DNA sequence: TGTGCCACCAGTGACCTGTCCAGCACCGGGTTTAAGGCAGATACGCAGTATTTT. As protein: CATSDLSSTGFKADTQYF.

This clonotype was seen at least ten times. The J gene is TRBJ2-3, the V gene TRBV7-2, with D perhaps TRBD1 (5 bases). Per the germline V gene, CDR1 is SGHTA and CDR2 is FQGNSA. V dropped 2 bases and J dropped 0 bases, with 15 bases sitting between them. This CDR3 has 17 residues. Here the CDR3 DNA reads TGTGCCAGCAGCTTAATGCCCAGGACATCTAGCACAGATACGCAGTATTTT. It encodes CASSLMPRTSSTDTQYF.

This clonotype showed up many times. V is TRBV28 and J is TRBJ1-6; 9 nucleotides align to TRBD1. V dropped 2 bases and J dropped 10; count of bases not matched to a gene: 9. This CDR3 region has 16 residues. The germline CDR1 and CDR2 sequences are MDHEN and SYDVKM. CDR3 bases: TGTGCCAGCAGTTTAGGCGGGACAGGGCGGGGATCACCCCTCCACTTT. Amino acid sequence: CASSLGGTGRGSPLHF.

J is TRBJ2-1 and V is TRBV9; D call uncertain. V shed 5 bases and J shed 5 bases, with 8 bases lying between them. The germline CDR1 and CDR2 sequences are SGDLS and YYNGEE. The CDR3 is 12 amino acids. CDR3 region: CASRDRNNEQFF. In DNA, the CDR3 is TGTGCCAGCAGGGATAGGAACAATGAGCAGTTCTTC.

For this clonotype: A much larger clone sits a single nucleotide away, making a read error possible. This rearrangement joins TRBV19 to TRBJ2-2; perhaps TRBD1 as D (5 bases). This CDR3 is 15 amino acids long. V lost 7 bases and J lost 4, with 16 bases in between. Germline CDR1 is LNHDA and CDR2 is SQIVND (reference sequence). The CDR3 loop is CASTDAGPGTGELFF. Written as DNA, the CDR3 is TGTGCCAGTACTGATGCAGGGCCCGGCACCGGGGAGCTGTTTTTT.

This clonotype was picked up many times. The chain carries TRBV12-3 or TRBV12-4 and TRBJ2-3, with a weak D call TRBD2 (6 bases). The germline V and J ends were trimmed by 8 bases and 3 bases, with 15 bases remaining between them. The CDR3 totals 14 residues. Here the CDR3 DNA reads TGTGCCAGCTCTTGGGGCGGGGCGACAGATACGCAGTATTTT. This encodes CASSWGGATDTQYF.

As to this clonotype: A read error may be the cause here, since a much bigger clone is one base away. The CDR3 DNA follows: TGTGCCTGGAGTGGAGTAAAGGGAAATCAGCCCCGGCATTTT. This sequence encodes CAWSGVKGNQPRHF. The chain employs TRBV30 and TRBJ1-5, with no clear D. Germline assignment: CDR1 GTSNPN and CDR2 SVGIG (reference sequence). The CDR3 runs 14 residues. Filled out from reference TRBV30 and TRBJ1-5, the complete variable domain reads SQTIHQWPATLVQPVGSPLSLECTVEGTSNPNLYWYRQAAGRGLQLLFYSVGIGQISSEVPQNLSASRPQDRQFILSSKKLLLSDSGFYLCAWSGVKGNQPRHFGDGTRLSIL.

This clonotype was seen repeatedly, ten times or more. This chain connects TRBV6-5 to TRBJ1-2, with 8 bases fitting TRBD1. V shed 1 base, J shed 8 bases, and the junction held 9 bases outside the gene matches. Germline V gives CDR1 MNHEY, CDR2 SVGAGI. The CDR3 sequence is 15 residues long. Here the CDR3 DNA reads TGTGCCAGCAGTTACTTTGGACAGGGCGTTGGGGGCTACACCTTC. It is translated as CASSYFGQGVGGYTF.

A remark on this clonotype: This clone may be a read error of a much larger clone one base away. The chain employs TRBV7-2 and TRBJ2-7; a weak D match, TRBD2 (7 bases). CDR1 and CDR2 from the germline V gene are SGHTA and FQGNSA. The CDR3 consists of 14 residues. The V and J ends lost 5 bases and 7 bases respectively, with 18 bases between them. CDR3 coding DNA: TGTGCCAGCAGCCACGGGGGAGGGGGGATTGAGCAGTACTTC. This codes for CASSHGGGGIEQYF.

With regard to this clonotype: A much larger clone differs from this one at a single base, so this may be a read error. The V call is TRBV12-3 or TRBV12-4, the J call TRBJ2-7, with D maybe TRBD2 (5 bases). The CDR3 has 12 residues. Deletions cut 3 bases from V and 5 bases from J, with 8 bases between. The CDR3 DNA reads TGTGCCAGCAGTTTTATGAGGGACGAGCAGTACTTC. Its translation is CASSFMRDEQYF.

Concerning this clonotype: At one of its ends the junction is not consistent with the germline gene, which may arise from a read error. The genes are TRBV19 and TRBJ2-5, with D hard to call. This CDR3 has 13 residues. Germline assignment: CDR1 LNHDA and CDR2 SQIVND (reference sequence). The CDR3 bases are TGTGCCAGTAGTATAGCGCGCCAAGACACCCAGTACTTC. Amino acids: CASSIARQDTQYF. Based on the CDR3 plus reference TRBV19 and TRBJ2-5, the full variable domain is DGGITQSPKYLFRKEGQNVTLSCEQNLNHDAMYWYRQDPGQGLRLIYYSQIVNDFQKGDIAEGYSVSREKKESFPLTVTSAQKNPTAFYLCASSIARQDTQYFGPGTRLLVL.

This clonotype was counted many times. The chain uses TRBV28 and TRBJ1-1, with TRBD1 matching 7 bases. CDR1 MDHEN and CDR2 SYDVKM come from the germline V gene. Trimming at V came to 7 bases and at J to 1 base, leaving 3 bases not matched to a gene. This CDR3 contains 13 residues. For the CDR3, the DNA is TGTGCCAGCATTCAGGGGGGGAACACTGAAGCTTTCTTT. Its protein is CASIQGGNTEAFF.

The sample holds many counts of this clonotype. The rearrangement joins TRBV6-2 or TRBV6-3 to TRBJ2-7; perhaps TRBD2 as D (6 bases). V was pared by 0 bases and J by 5 bases, with 14 bases between. This CDR3 is 15 amino acids long. Germline V gene sequence: CDR1 MNHEY, CDR2 SVGEGT. Here the CDR3 DNA reads TGTGCCAGCAGTTACTCGCGCGGGGCTAGGGACGAGCAGTACTTC. Translating it yields CASSYSRGARDEQYF.

The table lists this clonotype with many counts. This chain joins TRBV7-2 and TRBJ2-3; unclear D gene. V shed 7 bases and J shed 2 bases, with 13 bases lying between them. The germline V gene has CDR1 SGHTA and CDR2 FQGNSA. There are 14 residues in the CDR3. This CDR3 reads CASILVINTDTQYF. In DNA form, the CDR3 reads TGTGCCAGCATCCTAGTAATCAACACAGATACGCAGTATTTT. The complete variable domain, with remaining parts taken from reference TRBV7-2 and TRBJ2-3, reads GAGVSQSPSNKVTEKGKDVELRCDPISGHTALYWYRQSLGQGLEFLIYFQGNSAPDKSGLPSDRFSAERTGGSVSTLTIQRTQQEDSAVYLCASILVINTDTQYFGPGTRLTVL.

This clonotype was seen repeatedly, ten times or more. The gene calls are TRBV20-1 and TRBJ1-1; 8 bases match TRBD1. Germline-derived CDR1 and CDR2 are DFQATT and SNEGSKA (reference sequence). The CDR3 loop spans 13 amino acids. The V gene end was trimmed by 2 bases and the J gene end by 5 bases; junction bases not matched to a gene: 4. The CDR3 sequence is CSARRQGLTEAFF. CDR3 DNA sequence: TGCAGTGCTAGAAGACAGGGGTTAACTGAAGCTTTCTTT.

V usage is TRBV4-2 and J usage is TRBJ2-2, with D perhaps matching TRBD1 (8 bases). V shed 3 bases and J shed 4 bases, with 18 bases lying between them. The CDR3 length is 17 residues. Germline V CDR1 and CDR2: LGHNA, YNFKEQ. CDR3 sequence: CASSHPSDREGTGELFF. CDR3 coding DNA: TGTGCCAGCAGCCACCCCTCGGACAGGGAGGGCACCGGGGAGCTGTTTTTT.

This clonotype was picked up a small number of times. The genes are TRBV9 and TRBJ2-1, with TRBD1 as a possible D gene (6 bases). CDR1 SGDLS and CDR2 YYNGEE come from the germline V gene. The V and J ends lost 0 bases and 2 bases respectively, with 12 bases between them. The CDR3 is 16 residues long. The CDR3 sequence is CASSVGGRGTYNEQFF. The CDR3 region has the DNA TGTGCCAGCAGCGTAGGTGGTAGGGGGACCTACAATGAGCAGTTCTTC.

The J gene is TRBJ1-5, the V gene TRBV29-1, with D perhaps matching TRBD1 (6 bases). Germline assignment: CDR1 SQVTM and CDR2 ANQGSEA. CDR3 length: 12 amino acids. Between the trimmed V and J ends, which lost 4 bases and 6 bases, there was a span of 10 bases. For the CDR3, the DNA is TGCAGCGTTGTACAGGGAGGTCAGCCCCAGCATTTT. This sequence encodes CSVVQGGQPQHF. The full variable domain, completed using reference TRBV29-1 and TRBJ1-5, is SAVISQKPSRDICQRGTSLTIQCQVDSQVTMMFWYRQQPGQSLTLIATANQGSEATYESGFVIDKFPISRPNLTFSTLTVSNMSPEDSSIYLCSVVQGGQPQHFGDGTRLSIL.

Many counts were recorded for this clonotype. The chain uses TRBV7-9 and TRBJ2-3, with D maybe TRBD2 (6 bases). The V and J ends lost 4 bases and 0 bases respectively, with 11 bases between them. Germline values: CDR1 SEHNR, CDR2 FQNEAQ (reference sequence). The CDR3 runs 15 residues. CDR3 coding DNA: TGTGCCAGCAGCTCCCCGGGACTGAGCACAGATACGCAGTATTTT. This sequence encodes CASSSPGLSTDTQYF.

The sample holds many counts of this clonotype. The rearrangement links TRBV29-1 to TRBJ2-1; D not resolved. The length of the CDR3 is 13 residues. V lost 4 bases, J lost 4 bases, and 11 bases lay in between. Germline V lookup: CDR1 SQVTM, CDR2 ANQGSEA. In DNA, the CDR3 is TGCAGCGTTGGTAAAGTTTCATACAATGAGCAGTTCTTC. This gives the protein CSVGKVSYNEQFF.

The chain couples TRBV14 to TRBJ2-2; D may match TRBD1 or TRBD2 (6 bases each). The CDR3 is 15 amino acids. Germline assignment: CDR1 SGHDN and CDR2 FVKESK. Trimming shortened V by 5 bases and J by 4 bases, and 14 bases separated the two germline ends. The CDR3 is CASSAIRGVTGELFF. As DNA, the CDR3 is TGTGCCAGCAGCGCCATAAGGGGGGTCACCGGGGAGCTGTTTTTT. The variable domain in full, with the rest retrieved from reference TRBV14 and TRBJ2-2, is EAGVTQFPSHSVIEKGQTVTLRCDPISGHDNLYWYRRVMGKEIKFLLHFVKESKQDESGMPNNRFLAERTGGTYSTLKVQPAELEDSGVYFCASSAIRGVTGELFFGEGSRLTVL.

This clonotype has a single count. The V gene is TRBV7-3, the J gene TRBJ2-4; 7 bases fit TRBD2. The CDR3 is 15 amino acids. Germline V gene sequence: CDR1 SGHTA, CDR2 FQGTGA. CDR3 region: CDRSSWGGTKNIQYF. The CDR3 region has the DNA TGTGACAGAAGCTCGTGGGGGGGGACCAAAAACATTCAGTACTTC.

The rearrangement joins TRBV6-2 or TRBV6-3 to TRBJ1-2; 12 bases map to TRBD1. Germline CDR1 MNHEY, CDR2 SVGEGT. The CDR3 sequence is 15 residues long. The CDR3 here is CVSSLTGTGGWGYTF. CDR3 DNA sequence: TGTGTTAGCAGTCTTACCGGGACAGGGGGCTGGGGCTACACCTTC.

This clonotype has at least ten counts. This chain joins TRBV29-1 and TRBJ2-1; TRBD2 aligns across 12 bases. The germline gives CDR1 SQVTM, CDR2 ANQGSEA. V lost 1 base and J lost 8; bases outside the gene matches: 6. This CDR3 spans 15 amino acids. The CDR3: CSVEGLAGGNDEQFF. CDR3 in DNA: TGCAGCGTTGAAGGGCTAGCGGGGGGGAACGATGAGCAGTTCTTC.

The V call is TRBV7-9, the J call TRBJ1-2; tentative D call: TRBD1 (5 bases). Trimming pared 5 bases from V and 11 bases from J, leaving 21 bases between. Germline V gene lookup returns CDR1 SEHNR and CDR2 FQNEAQ (reference sequence). CDR3 size: 14 residues. The CDR3 DNA is TGTGCCAGCAGCCCATCGACAGCGAACTATGTGTACACCTTC. Protein product: CASSPSTANYVYTF.

In regard to this clonotype: One junction end disagrees with the germline gene, perhaps due to a read error. This chain connects TRBV2 to TRBJ1-5, with 7 bases that match TRBD1. Per the germline V gene, CDR1 is SNHLY and CDR2 is FYNNEI. This CDR3 is 17 amino acids long. CDR3 nucleotide sequence: TGTGCCAGCAGTGAAAAGACAGGGTCACGGAGCGATCAGCACCAGCATTTT. Protein product: CASSEKTGSRSDQHQHF. The variable domain in full, completed from reference TRBV2 and TRBJ1-5, reads EPEVTQTPSHQVTQMGQEVILRCVPISNHLYFYWYRQILGQKVEFLVSFYNNEISEKSEIFDDQFSVERPDGSNFTLKIRSTKLEDSAMYFCASSEKTGSRSDQHQHFGDGTRLSIL.

Worth noting for this clonotype: A much more abundant neighbour one base away suggests this may be a read error. Here the CDR3 reads CASSRPTSYEQFF. CDR3 in DNA: TGTGCCAGCAGCCGCCCGACTAGCTACGAGCAGTTCTTC. The chain recombines TRBV11-2 with TRBJ2-1; 7 bases map to TRBD2. The CDR3 is made up of 13 amino acids. Germline V lookup: CDR1 SGHAT, CDR2 FQNNGV. V dropped 5 bases and J dropped 10; count of bases not matched to a gene: 8.